Below, 14 T cell receptor beta chains from the same sample are listed, as sequenced in a study of shared clonotypes between healthy human individuals. Measured with immunoSEQ multiplex PCR; TCRdb has only the in-frame clones, and not every one. The sample lists over a million clones, more than 60% occurring once. What was sequenced was memory CD4+ T cells sorted from blood. This sample's subset: CD45RA-negative fraction. The receptors originated from a man aged 18 to 29 in good health.

J is TRBJ2-3 and V is TRBV10-2; the D is unclear. Trimming took off 6 bases at V and 0 bases at J, with 13 bases between the two ends. CDR3 size: 15 residues. Germline CDR1 is WSHSY and CDR2 is SAAADI. This CDR3 reads CASRERAFSTDTQYF. The CDR3, as DNA: TGCGCCAGCAGGGAAAGGGCCTTTAGCACAGATACGCAGTATTTT.

Turning to this clone: Other DNA variants within this sample encode the same CDR3. The chain recombines TRBV9 with TRBJ2-1; 7 nucleotides line up with TRBD1. The trim removed 4 bases at V and 0 bases at J, leaving 4 bases unmatched. This CDR3 is built from 15 residues. CDR1 is SGDLS and CDR2 is YYNGEE in the germline V gene. CDR3 residues: CASSPTGSSYNEQFF. The DNA for the CDR3 is TGTGCCAGCAGCCCGACAGGGAGCTCCTACAATGAGCAGTTCTTC.

Only a few counts were recorded for this clone. The chain is built from TRBV10-1 and TRBJ2-7, with D tentatively TRBD2 (5 bases). CDR1 WNHNN and CDR2 SYGVQD come from the germline V gene (reference sequence). This CDR3 is built from 15 residues. With 3 bases removed from V and 2 bases from J, the gap between germline ends came to 14 bases. As DNA, the CDR3 is TGCGCCAGCAGTGATGGATTTAGGGAGCCCTACGAGCAGTACTTC. Protein product: CASSDGFREPYEQYF.

The chain recombines TRBV5-1 with TRBJ1-2; TRBD1 matches at 8 bases. Trimming took 6 bases from V and 6 from J; bases not matched to a gene: 10. This CDR3 is built from 14 residues. CDR1 and CDR2 from the germline V gene are SGHRS and YFSETQ. DNA of the CDR3: TGCGCCAGCACCCTGACAGGGGTGCGTGATGGCTACACCTTC. Its translation: CASTLTGVRDGYTF.

As for this clone: Other DNA sequences in this sample translate to the same CDR3. The gene calls are TRBV7-9 and TRBJ2-3; the D is unclear. V lost 4 bases, J lost 3 bases, and 5 bases lay in between. Germline CDR1 and CDR2: SEHNR and FQNEAQ (reference sequence). The length of the CDR3 is 12 residues. The CDR3 here is CASSSTTDTQYF. The CDR3 nucleotides are TGTGCCAGCAGCTCGACGACAGATACGCAGTATTTT.

CDR3 sequence reads: CASSPRVAGGYEQYF. CDR3 bases: TGTGCCAGCAGCCCGCGGGTAGCGGGAGGCTACGAGCAGTACTTC. The rearrangement joins TRBV7-2 to TRBJ2-7, with TRBD2 identical over 10 bases. Germline lookup yields CDR1 SGHTA and CDR2 FQGNSA. CDR3 size: 15 residues. The V and J ends lost 5 bases and 3 bases, in that order; junction bases with no gene match: 7.

CDR3 nucleotide sequence: TGCGCCAGCAGCCACAGGGGGTATACAGATACGCAGTATTTT. This sequence encodes CASSHRGYTDTQYF. The V call is TRBV5-1, the J call TRBJ2-3; TRBD1 matches 8 bases. Germline V CDR1 and CDR2: SGHRS, YFSETQ. The CDR3 runs to 14 residues. V gave up 4 bases and J gave up 3 bases; unmatched junction bases: 4.

V and J are TRBV19 and TRBJ2-1, with TRBD1 matching 7 bases. From germline, CDR1 is LNHDA and CDR2 SQIVND (reference sequence). Trimming took 3 bases from V and 7 from J; bases not matched to a gene: 9. CDR3 length equals 15 residues. CDR3: CASSIRDSDFNEQFF. In DNA form, the CDR3 reads TGTGCCAGTAGTATTAGGGACAGCGACTTTAATGAGCAGTTCTTC.

This clone was counted a single time. The V call is TRBV27, the J call TRBJ2-7; 9 nucleotides line up with TRBD1. The trim removed 8 bases at V and 2 bases at J, leaving 4 bases unmatched. The CDR3 has 13 residues. Looked up from germline, CDR1 is MNHEY and CDR2 is SMNVEV (reference sequence). The DNA of the CDR3 is TGTGCCAGCGGGGACAGGGCGACCTACGAGCAGTACTTC. Translated, it gives CASGDRATYEQYF.

This sequence joins TRBV27 and TRBJ1-5; D is perhaps TRBD1 (5 bases). The ends were cut back, 8 bases at V and 4 bases at J, with 24 bases in the middle. Germline V gene data show CDR1 as MNHEY and CDR2 as SMNVEV (reference sequence). The CDR3 has 17 amino acids. CDR3 in amino acids: CASRSIPGTGFNQPQHF. CDR3 in DNA: TGTGCCAGCCGTAGCATACCCGGGACGGGGTTTAATCAGCCCCAGCATTTT.

V and J are TRBV28 and TRBJ2-5; the match to TRBD2 covers 7 bases. The CDR3 spans 15 residues. CDR1 and CDR2 from the germline V gene are MDHEN and SYDVKM. Trimming cost V 5 bases and J 3 bases; bases outside gene matches: 9. The CDR3 nucleotides are TGTGCCAGCAGTCCTTCCGGCAGCGGGGAAGAGACCCAGTACTTC. It encodes CASSPSGSGEETQYF.

This rearrangement joins TRBV28 to TRBJ2-3; 12 nucleotides agree with TRBD2. Losses at the gene ends were 2 bases for V and 3 bases for J; bases not matched to a gene: 9. The germline gives CDR1 MDHEN, CDR2 SYDVKM. The CDR3 loop spans 18 amino acids. The CDR3 region is CASSLEILAGGRTDTQYF. The CDR3 bases are TGTGCCAGCAGTTTAGAAATTCTAGCGGGGGGGCGAACAGATACGCAGTATTTT.

A note on this clone: In the same sample, other DNA sequences code for this CDR3. The rearrangement links TRBV9 to TRBJ2-3, with D perhaps matching TRBD1 (5 bases). Germline V CDR1 and CDR2: SGDLS, YYNGEE. This CDR3 has 14 amino acids. V was trimmed by 0 bases and J by 2 bases, leaving 7 bases between them. This chain's CDR3 is CASSVEGSTDTQYF. CDR3 sequence (DNA): TGTGCCAGCAGCGTAGAGGGGTCCACAGATACGCAGTATTTT.

The chain recombines TRBV7-9 with TRBJ2-1, with D perhaps TRBD1 or TRBD2 (5 bases each). The CDR3 is 15 residues long. V lost 2 bases, J lost 0 bases, and 8 bases lay in between. Germline CDR1 is SEHNR and CDR2 is FQNEAQ (reference sequence). This chain's CDR3 is CASSLPGSSYNEQFF. CDR3 nucleotide sequence: TGTGCCAGCAGCTTACCAGGGAGCTCCTACAATGAGCAGTTCTTC.